This paragraph covers one TCR beta chain sequence. What it recognizes is unknown. Primers included in the PCR were 60 Vbeta and 13 Jbeta primers. The repertoire was sequenced with immunoSEQ multiplex PCR; TCRdb's copy has only in-frame clones and lacks some. Here the sample spans hundreds of thousands of clones, approximately 90% being singletons. The data are from a study of cytomegalovirus exposure and HLA in healthy donors. Overall study: The Caucasian-associated ancestry cluster contained more than 75% of the approximately 420 genotyped donors. Study-wide points: When analyzed later, a missense DCLRE1C variant was found to be linked to TCR beta V- and J-gene trimming.

Sequencing input: PBMCs. This TCR came from a woman aged 18-29 years in good health and CMV-seronegative.

Here the CDR3 DNA reads TGTGCCAGCAGCTTAGCGGGACAGTCCTGGACCTCTGGGGCCAACGTCCTGACTTTC. Translated: CASSLAGQSWTSGANVLTF. V usage is TRBV7-2 and J usage is TRBJ2-6; 7 bases line up with TRBD1. V lost 0 bases to trimming and J lost 0 bases; unmatched junction nucleotides: 8. This CDR3 spans 19 amino acids. Germline CDR1 reads SGHTA; CDR2 reads FQGNSA.